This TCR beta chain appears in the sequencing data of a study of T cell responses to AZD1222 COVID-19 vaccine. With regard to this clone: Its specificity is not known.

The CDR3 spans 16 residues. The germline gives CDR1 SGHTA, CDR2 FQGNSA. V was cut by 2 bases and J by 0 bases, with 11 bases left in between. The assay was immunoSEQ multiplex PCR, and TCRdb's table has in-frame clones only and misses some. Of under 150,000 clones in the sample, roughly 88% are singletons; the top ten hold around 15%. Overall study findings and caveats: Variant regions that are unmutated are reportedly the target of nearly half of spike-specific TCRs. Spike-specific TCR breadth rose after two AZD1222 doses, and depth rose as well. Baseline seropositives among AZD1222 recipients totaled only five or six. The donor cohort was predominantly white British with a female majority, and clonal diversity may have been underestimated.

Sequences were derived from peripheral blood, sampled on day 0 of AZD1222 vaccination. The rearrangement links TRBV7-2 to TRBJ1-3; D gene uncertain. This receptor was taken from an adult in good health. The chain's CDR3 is CASSLSGAGSGNTIYF. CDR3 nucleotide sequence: TGTGCCAGCAGCTTATCAGGAGCCGGCTCTGGAAACACCATATATTTT.